This note documents a single T cell receptor beta chain sequence. Its antigen remains unidentified. The data were taken from a study of cytomegalovirus exposure and HLA in healthy donors. General study points: Most TCRs appeared rarely, but some public TCRs recurred in many donors. Sequencing likely caused a cluster of highly shared sequence variants. Productive rates of about 87% or about 30% were seen for most TCR beta V segments in an earlier analysis.

The PCR employed 60 Vbeta primers together with 13 Jbeta primers. The repertoire was sequenced with immunoSEQ multiplex PCR; TCRdb's copy has only in-frame clones and lacks some. The data show more than 150,000 clones, 75% to 85% seen once. Though probably carrying unrecorded immune exposures, donors were nominally healthy at sampling. The germline CDR1 and CDR2 sequences are MGHRA and YSYEKL. The CDR3 is 15 residues long. V lost 1 base to trimming and J lost 4 bases; unmatched junction nucleotides: 1. The chain joins TRBV4-1 to TRBJ2-3; 11 bases are a match to TRBD2. This TCR was sampled from a boy aged 5-17 years in good health and CMV-seronegative. Sequencing was done on a sample of PBMCs. CDR3 in amino acids: CASSQGSGGADTQYF. As DNA, the CDR3 is TGCGCCAGCAGCCAAGGTAGCGGGGGGGCAGATACGCAGTATTTT.